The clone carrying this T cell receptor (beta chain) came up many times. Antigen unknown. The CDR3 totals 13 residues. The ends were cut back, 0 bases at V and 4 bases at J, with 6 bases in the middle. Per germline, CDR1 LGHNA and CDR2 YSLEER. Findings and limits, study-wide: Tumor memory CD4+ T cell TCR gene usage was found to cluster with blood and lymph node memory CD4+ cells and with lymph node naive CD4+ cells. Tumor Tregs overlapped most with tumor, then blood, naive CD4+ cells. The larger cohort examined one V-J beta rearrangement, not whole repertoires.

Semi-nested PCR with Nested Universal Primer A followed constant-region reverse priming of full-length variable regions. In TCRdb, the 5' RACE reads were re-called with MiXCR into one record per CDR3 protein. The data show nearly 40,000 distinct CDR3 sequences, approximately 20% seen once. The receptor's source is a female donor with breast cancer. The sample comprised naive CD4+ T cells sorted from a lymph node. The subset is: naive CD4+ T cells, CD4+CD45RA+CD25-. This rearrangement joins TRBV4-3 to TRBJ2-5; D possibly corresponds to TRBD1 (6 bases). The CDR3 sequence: CASSQDRGETQYF. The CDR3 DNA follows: TGCGCCAGCAGCCAAGACAGGGGAGAGACCCAGTACTTC.